This T cell receptor beta chain came from a study of blood T cell repertoires in COVID-19. Generated by immunoSEQ multiplex PCR, the TCRdb table keeps only in-frame clones and is missing some. The sample has over 55,000 clones; around 85% are singletons. There are 16 residues in the CDR3. Germline loops: CDR1 MNHEY, CDR2 SMNVEV (reference sequence). V shed 4 bases and J shed 0 bases, with 14 bases lying between them. The sequence derives from an elderly woman with acute or convalescent COVID-19. The gene calls are TRBV27 and TRBJ2-3; D perhaps matches TRBD2 (5 bases). Source material: peripheral blood. CDR3 amino acids: CASSYGWSSSTDTQYF. The CDR3 DNA sequence: TGTGCCAGCAGTTACGGATGGTCTAGCAGCACAGATACGCAGTATTTT.